This is a list of T cell receptor beta chains from one sample in a study of T cells after yellow fever vaccination. TCRdb re-called the 5' RACE reads with MiXCR, one entry per CDR3 protein. The repertoire holds around 230,000 distinct CDR3 sequences, with approximately 6.7% as singletons. This specimen was CD4+ T cells sorted from PBMCs, taken on the day of the yellow fever booster vaccination. The receptor set was obtained from a young man who received the YFV17D yellow fever vaccine. Both conserved end residues are part of each CDR3. The order of the fields is V gene, D gene, clone size, J gene, CDR3 length, CDR3 protein, CDR3 DNA. D genes are given only for firm matches. Not every row has a clone size; where given, it reads once, few, many or a size class.

TRBV7-2	TRBD2	many	TRBJ2-2	14	CASSSGLSTGELFF	TGTGCCAGCAGCTCGGGACTATCGACCGGGGAGCTGTTTTTT
TRBV9	TRBD1	few	TRBJ2-6	18	CASSYRDRKPSGANVLTF	TGTGCCAGCAGCTACCGGGACAGAAAACCGTCTGGGGCCAACGTCCTGACTTTC
TRBV10-3	NA	few	TRBJ2-3	14	CAISSVGITDTQYF	TGTGCCATCAGTAGCGTCGGGATCACAGATACGCAGTATTTT
TRBV24-1	NA	NA	TRBJ2-1	13	CATSDGRSNEQFF	TGTGCCACCAGTGATGGGCGGAGCAATGAGCAGTTCTTC
TRBV29-1	NA	NA	TRBJ2-1	12	CSVGGAYNEQFF	TGCAGCGTCGGAGGCGCCTACAATGAGCAGTTCTTC
TRBV11-2	TRBD2	few	TRBJ2-3	16	CASSWTSGRAGNTQYF	TGTGCCAGCAGCTGGACTAGCGGGAGGGCCGGAAATACGCAGTATTTT
TRBV5-1	NA	many	TRBJ1-5	13	CASSLGLDQPQHF	TGCGCCAGCAGCTTGGGATTGGATCAGCCCCAGCATTTT
TRBV27	NA	many	TRBJ2-2	18	CASSLKTQGQWNTGELFF	TGTGCCAGCAGTTTAAAGACCCAGGGTCAATGGAACACCGGGGAGCTGTTTTTT
TRBV15	TRBD1	many	TRBJ2-3	14	CATSFQGGTDTQYF	TGTGCCACCAGCTTTCAGGGGGGCACAGATACGCAGTATTTT
TRBV10-3	NA	many	TRBJ2-2	14	CAISDGRDTGELFF	TGTGCCATCAGTGACGGGCGGGACACCGGGGAGCTGTTTTTT
TRBV19	TRBD2	NA	TRBJ2-5	15	CASGLAGAGPETQYF	TGTGCCAGCGGACTAGCGGGAGCTGGCCCGGAGACCCAGTACTTC
TRBV6-2/TRBV6-3	NA	NA	TRBJ2-1	16	CASSPNLGREGNEQFF	TGTGCCAGCAGCCCGAACCTGGGGCGGGAAGGCAATGAGCAGTTCTTC
TRBV5-6	NA	many	TRBJ1-2	15	CASRSLRDTSYGYTF	TGTGCCAGCAGGTCCCTCAGGGACACGTCCTATGGCTACACCTTC
TRBV12-3/TRBV12-4	TRBD2	NA	TRBJ2-3	12	CASSPRLATQYF	TGTGCCAGCAGTCCCCGACTAGCAACGCAGTATTTT
TRBV7-2	NA	few	TRBJ1-1	12	CASSYQGRGAFF	TGTGCCAGCAGCTACCAGGGGCGGGGGGCTTTCTTT
TRBV7-2	NA	few	TRBJ2-7	13	CASSGGNRYEQYF	TGTGCCAGCAGCGGGGGGAACCGGTACGAGCAGTACTTC
TRBV12-3/TRBV12-4	NA	NA	TRBJ2-2	15	CASSLVNLNTGELFF	TGTGCCAGCAGTTTAGTCAACTTGAACACCGGGGAGCTGTTTTTT